The clone carrying this TCR beta chain was detected many times. This sample is part of a study of T-cell reconstitution after alpha-beta-depleted transplantation in children. A TCRbeta library incorporating unique molecular identifiers was prepared. TCRdb processed the PCR reads anew with MiXCR; each CDR3 protein has one entry. The sample lists 600,000 to 700,000 distinct CDR3 sequences, 16% occurring once. The sequenced sample was PBMCs from the stem cell graft donor, obtained from the stem cell graft. The sequence was obtained from a human donor who donated a stem cell graft to a child with acute myeloid leukemia.

CDR3 sequence reads: CASSPGQGLSYEQYF. For the CDR3, the DNA is TGTGCCAGCAGCCCTGGACAGGGCCTATCCTACGAGCAGTACTTC. This chain links TRBV12-3 or TRBV12-4 with TRBJ2-7; 8 bases are shared with TRBD1. This CDR3 has 15 residues. The V segment lost 6 bases and the J segment 1 base; nucleotides outside the gene matches: 8.